The rows below give T cell receptor beta chains drawn from one sample of a study of T cell responses to AZD1222 COVID-19 vaccine. The table came from immunoSEQ multiplex PCR; TCRdb's copy has only in-frame clones and leaves some out. The sample has around 130,000 clones, roughly 88% seen once. The sample consisted of peripheral blood, taken on day 0 of AZD1222 vaccination. The receptors were gathered from an adult in good health. Each CDR3 is given with its conserved first and last residue. Fields, in order: V gene, D gene, J gene, clone size, CDR3 DNA, CDR3 protein. A D gene is named only where the DNA matches it firmly. Clone size is stated in some rows and not others, as once, few, many or a class when expanded.

TRBV7-2,NA,TRBJ1-5,NA,TGTGCCAGCAGCTTAGTGAAGGGCCTCAATCAGCCCCAGCATTTT,CASSLVKGLNQPQHF
TRBV2,NA,TRBJ1-2,NA,TGTGCCAGCAGTGAAATTCTCCCAGCCTGCTTC,CASSEILPACF
TRBV19,NA,TRBJ1-2,NA,TGTGCCAGTAGTCACAATTACAGGGCCGTGGATGGCTACACCTTC,CASSHNYRAVDGYTF
TRBV6-5,TRBD1,TRBJ1-5,NA,TGTGCCAGCAGTCCGAGGACAGGGGGCAATCAGCCCCAGCATTTT,CASSPRTGGNQPQHF
TRBV7-7,NA,TRBJ2-2,NA,TGTGCTAAAGTGCGGGTTAAGGCAGGGTCGGACACCGGGGAGCTGTTTTTT,CAKVRVKAGSDTGELFF
TRBV5-6,NA,TRBJ1-5,once,TGTGCCAGCAGCCCACGACCCCAGCATTTT,CASSPRPQHF
TRBV19,TRBD1,TRBJ1-4,NA,TGTGCCAGTAGTACCCGCGGGACAGGAACTGAAAAACTGTTTTTT,CASSTRGTGTEKLFF
TRBV6-6,TRBD1,TRBJ2-7,NA,TGTGCCAGCAGCACACAGGGGTCGAACGAGCAGTACTTC,CASSTQGSNEQYF
TRBV25-1,NA,TRBJ1-2,NA,TGTGCCAGCAGTGGTACAGCTAACTATGGCTACACCTTC,CASSGTANYGYTF
TRBV27,TRBD2,TRBJ2-3,NA,TGTGCCAGCAGCACGGGACTAGCGGGAGGGGGTCGGGCAGATACGCAGTATTTT,CASSTGLAGGGRADTQYF
TRBV3-1/TRBV3-2,TRBD1,TRBJ2-7,NA,TGTGCCAGCAGCCCCGTCAACAGGGGGTACTACGAGCAGTACTTC,CASSPVNRGYYEQYF
TRBV7-9,NA,TRBJ1-3,NA,TGTGCCAGCGAAACCTCTGGAAACACCATATATTTT,CASETSGNTIYF
TRBV2,NA,TRBJ1-2,NA,TGTGCCAGCAGTGAGCAGGGAATGGAGGGCTACACCTTC,CASSEQGMEGYTF
TRBV29-1,TRBD1,TRBJ2-7,NA,TGCAGCGCTATCTCCGACAGGGCTAACGAGCAGTACTTC,CSAISDRANEQYF